This section outlines one T cell receptor beta chain sequence together with its context. Its binding antigen is unknown. Since the CDR3 does not end with the conserved phenylalanine or tryptophan, this likely comes from a read error. The sample originates from a study of tumor-infiltrating lymphocytes in primary liver carcinoma (dated by TCRdb to about 2017). Regarding the complete study: Of the five patients (three men and two women, aged 30 to 69 years), four had hepatocellular carcinoma and one had combined HCC and intrahepatic cholangiocarcinoma. Reproducibility between technical replicate repertoires was high, with correlation coefficients above 0.95 and mean shared-clone rates about 0.91. Roughly 3.5 to 7.5 million productive TCRbeta reads were obtained per sample, and no significant difference in read depth was found between tissue types. TCRbeta repertoire sequencing covered roughly 35 specimens from 5 patients: around 25 tumor regions, 5 adjacent noncancerous liver tissues and 5 peripheral blood samples. Tumors of the five patients were stage T1-T3 N0M0 with maximum diameters of about 4 to 10 cm. TCRbeta repertoire sequencing, expression microarrays and whole-exome sequencing were combined in the study across five regions of each liver tumor, with adjacent normal tissue and blood also included. To link TCRbeta repertoire diversity with the local molecular phenotype, the 25 to 30 tumor region samples were profiled using Agilent mRNA microarrays. Results and caveats for the whole study, not just this receptor: Bulk unsorted samples precluded comparing CD4+ and CD8+ T cell repertoires. Because only the TCR beta chain was sequenced and unpaired alpha chains were not captured, true repertoire diversity is likely underestimated. The top 250 clones accounted for a significantly greater share of the repertoire in tumors than in blood (p = 0.039). Repertoire overlap was higher between tumor regions (mean roughly 35%) than tumor-adjacent (around 17%) or tumor-blood (14%) pairs, consistent with antigen-driven expansion. Only roughly 8-25% of top clones appeared in all five regions of a tumor, which suggests that tumor-infiltrating T cells are spatially heterogeneous. With just a few patients in the study, the authors point out that the findings should be validated in a larger study.

Total RNA and DNA were co-extracted from about 19-30 mg of bulk tissue with the AllPrep DNA/RNA mini kit, without cell sorting. Between late 2015 and March 2016, 4 or 5 patients in China with histopathologically diagnosed primary liver carcinoma had their tumors surgically resected. At the time of sampling, the patients were treatment-naive and had chronic HBV infection. Five spatially separated regions were sampled per tumor: superior, inferior, left-lateral and right-lateral poles, plus the tumor centre. Histological examination found more than 90% viable tumor cells in every tumor sample. Each fresh piece of tumor and adjacent tissue was cut in two, with one half stored in RNAlater at -80 degrees C and the other half sent for histology. The germline V gene gives CDR1 as SQVTM and CDR2 as ANQGSEA. The CDR3 contains 15 residues when both ends are counted. CDR3 DNA only is kept here, 45 bases in frame from base 1. V lost 4 bases and J lost 5 bases; the stretch between them is 19 bases long.

Starting from around 500 ng total RNA, TCRbeta-specific cDNA was produced by reverse transcription with a constant-region primer and ProtoScript II reverse transcriptase. The TCRbeta libraries were prepared through three rounds of nested multiplex PCR following a slightly modified ARM-PCR procedure. Each of the first two PCR rounds ran for around 10 cycles using multiplex TRBV1-TRBV30 forward primers together with a Cbeta reverse primer. Sample barcodes and Illumina adapters were added in a final 25-cycle PCR using Deep VentR polymerase. Amplicons of 200-500 bp were gel-purified with a QIAquick gel extraction kit before sequencing. TCRbeta amplicons were sequenced on an Illumina HiSeq 2500 with 250-bp paired-end reads. The published analysis was carried out like this. To recover full CDR3 sequences, reads were quality-trimmed using Trimmomatic v0.33 and paired reads were then merged using FLASH v1.2.11. MiGEC v1.2.1b assigned V, D and J germline segments to the rearranged TCRbeta sequences. Clonotype statistics, along with Shannon-Wiener diversity indices, were calculated using VDJtools v1.0.0. Except for diversity analysis, only the 250 most abundant clonotypes of each sample were used in subsequent analyses to reduce sampling bias. TCRdb reprocessing: public reads trimmed at Q25 with fastp, clones called with MiXCR, in-frame beta chains kept. Every distinct CDR3 protein forms one entry, paired with its most common genes and DNA. In this record, the V and J calls reflect TCRdb's handling and not the investigators' own analysis. The sample data list 70,000 to 95,000 distinct CDR3 sequences, and about 70% of these were observed just once. The ten largest clones add up to about 27% of the sample.

The receptor was isolated from a man aged 40-50 years with primary liver carcinoma and hepatitis B virus infection. Rearrangement joined TRBV29-1 to TRBJ2-3; the D gene is possibly TRBD2, with 6 bases matching. Sequencing was performed on liver tumor tissue from sampling region 4. This specimen's cell subset or site label, interpreted: tumor region T4, right-lateral pole. The nucleotide sequence reads TGCAGCGTTGGGCCCGCGGGGAGGCACATAGATACGCAGTATGTT. Translated, it reads CSVGPAGRHIDTQYV.